This entry lists 11 T cell receptor beta chains sequenced from one sample in a study of blood T cells in healthy people across ages. The second PCR ran about 6 to 11 cycles with a sample-barcoded 5' primer and J-beta primers. TCRdb re-analysed the 5' RACE reads in MiXCR, keeping a single row per CDR3 protein. The sample lists about 1,500,000 distinct CDR3 sequences, approximately 40% occurring once. The sequencing sample was made of blood. These receptors all stem from a woman younger than 30 in good health.

The chain has TRBV6-6 and TRBJ2-2; tentatively, D is TRBD1 (5 bases). The CDR3 sequence is 13 residues long. Looked up from germline, CDR1 is MNHNY and CDR2 is SVGAGI (reference sequence). Between the trimmed V and J ends, which lost 11 bases and 0 bases, there was a span of 10 bases. The CDR3 nucleotides are TGTGCCTCTGAAGGGGCGAACACCGGGGAGCTGTTTTTT. This sequence encodes CASEGANTGELFF.

The chain carries TRBV6-5 and TRBJ2-4; 7 nucleotides align to TRBD2. After removal of 8 bases from V and 13 bases from J, the junction contained 17 bases not matched to a gene. This CDR3 has 14 residues. Germline V CDR1 and CDR2: MNHEY, SVGAGI. The CDR3 loop is CASGRGAADNEQYF. The CDR3 DNA reads as TGTGCCAGCGGGAGGGGTGCAGCCGACAATGAGCAGTACTTC.

V is TRBV11-1 and J is TRBJ2-3; 8 nucleotides align to TRBD2. The CDR3 sequence is 16 residues long. From germline, CDR1 is SGHAT and CDR2 FQDESV (reference sequence). V gave up 4 bases and J gave up 2 bases; unmatched junction bases: 8. The CDR3 loop reads CASSYGREAATDTQYF. In nucleotides, the CDR3 is TGTGCCAGCAGCTACGGGAGGGAAGCTGCCACAGATACGCAGTATTTT.

The chain links TRBV11-2 to TRBJ2-1, with 12 bases lining up with TRBD2. CDR3 length equals 16 residues. CDR1 SGHAT and CDR2 FQNNGV come from the germline V gene. J gave up 8 bases and V 5 bases, and 10 bases lay outside the gene matches. The DNA of the CDR3 is TGTGCCAGCAGCCCGGAACCGGGACTAGCGGGTTATGAGCAGTTCTTC. This codes for CASSPEPGLAGYEQFF.

The genes are TRBV20-1 and TRBJ2-5; 9 nucleotides align to TRBD2. Germline CDR1 is DFQATT and CDR2 is SNEGSKA (reference sequence). CDR3 length equals 15 residues. V dropped 1 base and J dropped 5; count of bases not matched to a gene: 8. The DNA for the CDR3 is TGCAGTGCTAGAGGTGCGCGGGAGGGCCGGGAGACCCAGTACTTC. This sequence encodes CSARGAREGRETQYF.

CDR3 amino acids: CASSRTPGGVGISYNEQFF. For the CDR3, the DNA is TGTGCCAGCAGTCGGACCCCGGGCGGGGTGGGAATCTCCTACAATGAGCAGTTCTTC. The chain is built from TRBV27 and TRBJ2-1, with a tentative D call TRBD2 (6 bases). This CDR3 has 19 residues. Trimming pared 5 bases from V and 0 bases from J, leaving 23 bases between. From germline, CDR1 is MNHEY and CDR2 SMNVEV (reference sequence).

This clonotype has a handful of counts. This chain links TRBV27 with TRBJ1-1, with TRBD1 identical over 7 bases. V dropped 5 bases and J dropped 0; count of bases not matched to a gene: 6. CDR3 size: 15 residues. Germline loops: CDR1 MNHEY, CDR2 SMNVEV (reference sequence). CDR3 sequence reads: CASSADRVMNTEAFF. CDR3 in DNA: TGTGCCAGCAGTGCCGACAGGGTCATGAACACTGAAGCTTTCTTT.

This clonotype was counted between two and nine times. The genes are TRBV7-9 and TRBJ2-1; TRBD2 agrees at 11 bases. The CDR3 covers 16 residues. Losses at the gene ends were 5 bases for V and 8 bases for J; bases not matched to a gene: 11. Germline V gene data show CDR1 as SEHNR and CDR2 as FQNEAQ (reference sequence). CDR3 sequence (DNA): TGTGCCAGCAGCCTCATTCCTAGCGGGAGGACGGATGAGCAGTTCTTC. It specifies CASSLIPSGRTDEQFF.

Comments on this clonotype: It may be a read error: a sequence one base away is much more abundant. The CDR3 spells CSAIVLNTEAFF. DNA for the CDR3: TGCAGTGCTATAGTCCTTAACACTGAAGCTTTCTTT. The gene calls are TRBV20-1 and TRBJ1-1; no definite D call. With 4 bases removed from V and 2 bases from J, the gap between germline ends came to 8 bases. In germline, CDR1 is DFQATT, CDR2 SNEGSKA (reference sequence). CDR3 length: 12 residues.

The chain has TRBV7-6 and TRBJ2-3; TRBD2 matches at 8 bases. Germline CDR1 reads SGHVS; CDR2 reads FNYEAQ. With 5 bases clipped from V and 4 bases from J, the junction kept 5 bases outside the gene matches. This CDR3 is built from 14 residues. The CDR3 sequence is CASSPGTRADTQYF. CDR3 DNA: TGTGCCAGCAGCCCGGGGACTAGGGCAGATACGCAGTATTTT.

The chain is built from TRBV30 and TRBJ2-5; D might be TRBD2 (7 bases). Germline V gene lookup returns CDR1 GTSNPN and CDR2 SVGIG (reference sequence). V dropped 4 bases and J dropped 11 bases, with 32 bases sitting between them. This CDR3 is 17 amino acids long. CDR3 sequence reads: CAWITTGAGVPYNEQYF. The CDR3 nucleotides read TGTGCCTGGATCACCACGGGGGCGGGAGTCCCCTACAATGAGCAGTACTTC. Supplemented by reference TRBV30 and TRBJ2-5, the full variable domain reads SQTIHQWPATLVQPVGSPLSLECTVEGTSNPNLYWYRQAAGRGLQLLFYSVGIGQISSEVPQNLSASRPQDRQFILSSKKLLLSDSGFYLCAWITTGAGVPYNEQYFGPGTRLLVL.